These 3 T cell receptor beta chains share one sample of origin, sequenced in a study of T cell changes during pregnancy in multiple sclerosis. Generated by immunoSEQ multiplex PCR, the TCRdb table keeps only in-frame clones and is missing some. The table includes approximately 90,000 clones, about nine tenths detected once. The material was peripheral blood, obtained after pregnancy. Every receptor here comes from a female donor in good health, enrolled as a control in a pregnancy study.

The chain links TRBV16 to TRBJ1-5; 9 bases match TRBD1. V lost 3 bases to trimming and J lost 7 bases; unmatched junction nucleotides: 1. This CDR3 spans 13 amino acids. Germline V gene lookup returns CDR1 KGHSY and CDR2 FQNENV. CDR3 residues: CASSQDRGQPQHF. The CDR3 DNA sequence: TGTGCCAGCAGCCAGGACAGGGGCCAGCCCCAGCATTTT.

In the case of this clone: The junction differs from germline at one of its ends, possibly a read error. CDR3 region: CASSRDRGGYNEQFF. The CDR3 region has the DNA TGTGCTAGCAGCCGAGACAGGGGAGGCTACAATGAGCAGTTCTTC. V gene TRBV7-7 combines with J gene TRBJ2-1; TRBD1 matches at 8 bases. Germline-derived CDR1 and CDR2 are SSHAT and FNYEAQ (reference sequence). This CDR3 spans 15 amino acids.

The V call is TRBV4-2, the J call TRBJ1-3; maybe TRBD1 (6 bases). Trimming removed 7 bases at V and 4 bases at J, with 14 bases between. The CDR3 is 14 residues long. CDR1 is LGHNA and CDR2 is YNFKEQ in the germline V gene. DNA of the CDR3: TGTGCCAGCACCACACAGGGAGCCGGAAACACCATATATTTT. It specifies CASTTQGAGNTIYF.